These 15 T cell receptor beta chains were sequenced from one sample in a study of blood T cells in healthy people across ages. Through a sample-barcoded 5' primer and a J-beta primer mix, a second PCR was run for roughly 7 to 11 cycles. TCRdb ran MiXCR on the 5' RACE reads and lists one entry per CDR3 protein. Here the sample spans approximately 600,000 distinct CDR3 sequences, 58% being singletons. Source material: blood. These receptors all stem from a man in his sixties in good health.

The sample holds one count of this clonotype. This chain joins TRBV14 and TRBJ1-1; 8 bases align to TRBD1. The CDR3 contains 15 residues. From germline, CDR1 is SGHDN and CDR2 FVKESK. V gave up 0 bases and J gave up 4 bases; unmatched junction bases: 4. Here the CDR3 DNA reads TGTGCCAGCAGCCAAGAAACAGGGGGTGGCACTGAAGCTTTCTTT. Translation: CASSQETGGGTEAFF.

CDR3: CASSYVTGTGYTF. The DNA for the CDR3 is TGTGCCAGCAGTTACGTAACAGGGACTGGCTACACCTTC. The chain is built from TRBV6-2 or TRBV6-3 and TRBJ1-2, with TRBD1 as a possible D gene (6 bases). Germline values: CDR1 MNHEY, CDR2 SVGEGT. The CDR3 loop spans 13 amino acids. V was trimmed by 2 bases and J by 7 bases, leaving 11 bases between them.

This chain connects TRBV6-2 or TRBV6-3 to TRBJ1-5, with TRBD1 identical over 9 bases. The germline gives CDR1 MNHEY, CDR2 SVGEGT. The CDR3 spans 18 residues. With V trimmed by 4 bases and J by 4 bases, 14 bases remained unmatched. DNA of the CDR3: TGTGCCAGCAGTTCAGTAGGTACAGGGGGCCTTAGGAATCAGCCCCAGCATTTT. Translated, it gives CASSSVGTGGLRNQPQHF.

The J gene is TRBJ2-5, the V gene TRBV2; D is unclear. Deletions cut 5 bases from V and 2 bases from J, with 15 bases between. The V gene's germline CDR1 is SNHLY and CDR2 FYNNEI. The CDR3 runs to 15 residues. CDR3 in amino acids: CASSNFGDRQETQYF. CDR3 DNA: TGTGCCAGCAGTAACTTTGGGGATCGACAAGAGACCCAGTACTTC.

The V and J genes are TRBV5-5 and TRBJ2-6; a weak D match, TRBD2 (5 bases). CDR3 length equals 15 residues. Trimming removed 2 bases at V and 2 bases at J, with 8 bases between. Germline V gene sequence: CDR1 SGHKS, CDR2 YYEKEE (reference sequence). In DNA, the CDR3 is TGTGCCAGCAGCTTCGAGGGAACTGGGGCCAACGTCCTGACTTTC. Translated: CASSFEGTGANVLTF.

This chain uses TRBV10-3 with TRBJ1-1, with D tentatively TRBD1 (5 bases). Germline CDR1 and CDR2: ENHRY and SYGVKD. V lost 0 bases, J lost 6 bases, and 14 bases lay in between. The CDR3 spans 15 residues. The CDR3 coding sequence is TGTGCCATCAGTGAGTCGTGGGGGGGTTCGGCTGAAGCTTTCTTT. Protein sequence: CAISESWGGSAEAFF.

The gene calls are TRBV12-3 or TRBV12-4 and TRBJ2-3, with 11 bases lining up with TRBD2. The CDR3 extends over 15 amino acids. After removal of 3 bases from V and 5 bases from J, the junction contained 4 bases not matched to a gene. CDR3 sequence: CASSFSGGEIDTQYF. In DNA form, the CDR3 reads TGTGCCAGCAGTTTTAGCGGGGGGGAAATAGATACGCAGTATTTT.

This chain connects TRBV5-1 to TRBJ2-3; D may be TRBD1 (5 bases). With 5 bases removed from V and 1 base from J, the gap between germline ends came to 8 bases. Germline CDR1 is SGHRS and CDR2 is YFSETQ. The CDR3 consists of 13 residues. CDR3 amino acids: CASRTEGTDTQYF. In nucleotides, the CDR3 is TGCGCCAGCAGGACAGAGGGCACAGATACGCAGTATTTT. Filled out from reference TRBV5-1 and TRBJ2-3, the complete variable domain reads KAGVTQTPRYLIKTRGQQVTLSCSPISGHRSVSWYQQTPGQGLQFLFEYFSETQRNKGNFPGRFSGRQFSNSRSEMNVSTLELGDSALYLCASRTEGTDTQYFGPGTRLTVL.

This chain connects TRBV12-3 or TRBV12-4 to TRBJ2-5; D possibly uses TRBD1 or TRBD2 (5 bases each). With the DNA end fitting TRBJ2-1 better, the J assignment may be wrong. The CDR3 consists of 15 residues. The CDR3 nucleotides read TGTGCCAGCAGTTTAGGGGGGACCCCGCAAGAGACCCAGTTCTTC. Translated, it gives CASSLGGTPQETQFF.

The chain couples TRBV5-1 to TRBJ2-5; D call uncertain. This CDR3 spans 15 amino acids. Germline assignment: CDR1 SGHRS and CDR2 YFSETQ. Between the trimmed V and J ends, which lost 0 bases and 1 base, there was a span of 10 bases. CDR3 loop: CASSLASGIQETQYF. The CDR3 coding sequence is TGCGCCAGCAGCTTGGCCTCGGGTATCCAAGAGACCCAGTACTTC.

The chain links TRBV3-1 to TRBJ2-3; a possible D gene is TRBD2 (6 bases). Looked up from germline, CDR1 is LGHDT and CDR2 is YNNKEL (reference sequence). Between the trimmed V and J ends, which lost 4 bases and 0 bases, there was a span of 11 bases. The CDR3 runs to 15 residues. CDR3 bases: TGTGCCAGCAGCCGAGCGGGTTCTAGCACAGATACGCAGTATTTT. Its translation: CASSRAGSSTDTQYF.

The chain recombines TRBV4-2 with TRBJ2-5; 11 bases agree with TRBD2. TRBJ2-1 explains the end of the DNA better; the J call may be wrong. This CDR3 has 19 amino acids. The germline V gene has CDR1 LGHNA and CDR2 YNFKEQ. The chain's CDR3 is CASSQDRSRLAGYQETQFF. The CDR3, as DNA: TGTGCCAGCAGCCAAGATAGGTCCCGACTAGCGGGGTACCAAGAGACCCAGTTCTTC.

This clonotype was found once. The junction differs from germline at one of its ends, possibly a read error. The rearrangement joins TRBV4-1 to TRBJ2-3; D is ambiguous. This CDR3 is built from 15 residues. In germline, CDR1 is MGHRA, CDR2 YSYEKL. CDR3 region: CASSLYDVESDAQYF. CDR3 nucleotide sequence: TGCGCCAGCAGCCTTTATGACGTGGAGTCAGATGCGCAGTATTTT.

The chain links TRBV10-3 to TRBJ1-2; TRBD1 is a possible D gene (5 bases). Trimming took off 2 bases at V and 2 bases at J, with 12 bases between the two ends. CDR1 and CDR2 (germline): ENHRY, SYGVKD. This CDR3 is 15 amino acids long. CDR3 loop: CAISEGTELNYGYTF. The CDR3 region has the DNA TGTGCCATCAGTGAGGGGACGGAATTGAACTATGGCTACACCTTC.

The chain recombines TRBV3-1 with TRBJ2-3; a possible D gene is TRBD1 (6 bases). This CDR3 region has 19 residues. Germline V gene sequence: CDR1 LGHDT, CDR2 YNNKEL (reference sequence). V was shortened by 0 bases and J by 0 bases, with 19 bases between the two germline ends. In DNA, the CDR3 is TGTGCCAGCAGCCAAGAGTGGTCGTTAGAAGGGGGAAGCACAGATACGCAGTATTTT. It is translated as CASSQEWSLEGGSTDTQYF.